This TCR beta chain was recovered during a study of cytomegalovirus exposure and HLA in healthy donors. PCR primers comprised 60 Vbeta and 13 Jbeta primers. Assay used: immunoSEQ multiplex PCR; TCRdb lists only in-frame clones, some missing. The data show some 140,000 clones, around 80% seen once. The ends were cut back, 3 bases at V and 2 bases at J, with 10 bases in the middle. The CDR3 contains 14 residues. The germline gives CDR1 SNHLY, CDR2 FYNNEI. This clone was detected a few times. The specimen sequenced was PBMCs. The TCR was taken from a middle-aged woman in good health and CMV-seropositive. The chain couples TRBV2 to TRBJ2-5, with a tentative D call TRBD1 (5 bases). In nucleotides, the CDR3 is TGTGCCAGCAGTGAGCGGACAAGACAAGAGACCCAGTACTTC. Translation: CASSERTRQETQYF.